A single sample is the source of the 13 T cell receptor beta chains below, sequenced in a study of radiotherapy plus CTLA-4 blockade in lung cancer. Here immunoSEQ multiplex PCR was the method, and the copy in TCRdb shows in-frame clones only, minus some. This sample yields 60,000 to 70,000 clones, of which less than 80% are seen a single time; about 9.1% belongs to the top ten. The specimen comprised peripheral blood, sampled from a patient treated with radiotherapy plus ipilimumab. These TCRs come from a human donor with non-small cell lung cancer who had a complete response to radiotherapy plus ipilimumab.

With respect to this clone: Its ends do not fully match the called genes, so a read error is possible. This rearrangement joins TRBV7-7 to TRBJ2-2; unclear D gene. Germline CDR1 SSHAT, CDR2 FNYEAQ (reference sequence). This CDR3 has 15 residues. CDR3 nucleotide sequence: TGTGCTAGCAGCTTATCTCCCCAGCACACCGGGGAGCTGTTTTTT. Translated: CASSLSPQHTGELFF.

This clone has a single count. The CDR3 region has the DNA TGTGCCAGCAGGGCCCCAGGGGAGGGTACGCAGTATTTT. Translated: CASRAPGEGTQYF. The chain couples TRBV7-9 to TRBJ2-3, with D tentatively TRBD2 (7 bases). The CDR3 has 13 amino acids. Germline V gives CDR1 SEHNR, CDR2 FQNEAQ (reference sequence). V was cut by 6 bases and J by 8 bases, with 15 bases left in between.

The rearrangement links TRBV9 to TRBJ2-4, with 9 bases aligning to TRBD2. V lost 2 bases, J lost 1 base, and 10 bases stayed unmatched. Germline assignment: CDR1 SGDLS and CDR2 YYNGEE. This CDR3 spans 18 amino acids. The CDR3 spells CASSVGREGLGAKNIQYF. In nucleotides, the CDR3 is TGTGCCAGCAGCGTTGGGCGGGAGGGCCTCGGGGCCAAAAACATTCAGTACTTC.

This rearrangement joins TRBV7-2 to TRBJ2-7; D call uncertain. V lost 4 bases to trimming and J lost 4 bases, with 5 bases between them. CDR3 length: 11 residues. Germline V CDR1 and CDR2: SGHTA, FQGNSA. The CDR3 loop reads CASSSRYEQYV. CDR3 coding DNA: TGTGCCAGCAGCTCAAGGTACGAGCAGTACGTC.

Concerning this clone itself: Other DNA sequences in this sample translate to the same CDR3. The rearrangement uses TRBV9 and TRBJ2-1; no clear D gene. The CDR3 has 15 residues. With 0 bases removed from V and 0 bases from J, the gap between germline ends came to 7 bases. Germline CDR1 and CDR2: SGDLS and YYNGEE. The CDR3 DNA is TGTGCCAGCAGCGTAGCTGATAGCTCCTACAATGAGCAGTTCTTC. This gives the protein CASSVADSSYNEQFF.

The J gene is TRBJ2-7, the V gene TRBV6-1, with D perhaps matching TRBD2 (5 bases). The germline V and J ends were trimmed by 3 bases and 0 bases, with 9 bases remaining between them. CDR3 size: 14 residues. Germline V CDR1 and CDR2: MNHNS, SASEGT. The CDR3 here is CASSDLGLSYEQYF. The CDR3 region has the DNA TGTGCCAGCAGTGATCTCGGACTCTCCTACGAGCAGTACTTC.

The chain links TRBV7-9 to TRBJ1-1; no clear D. This CDR3 is built from 14 residues. Germline lookup yields CDR1 SEHNR and CDR2 FQNEAQ (reference sequence). V was trimmed by 4 bases and J by 6 bases, leaving 15 bases between them. The DNA for the CDR3 is TGTGCCAGCAGCTCACAAAGCCGTGGCGCTGAAGCTTTCTTT. Protein sequence: CASSSQSRGAEAFF.

The chain joins TRBV7-2 to TRBJ2-3, with D perhaps TRBD2 (5 bases). Germline loops: CDR1 SGHTA, CDR2 FQGNSA. The CDR3 totals 14 residues. The V gene lost 3 bases and the J gene lost 5 bases, with 12 bases spanning the gap. CDR3 sequence (DNA): TGTGCCAGCAGCTTTATGACTACGGGAGATACGCAGTATTTT. Translated, it gives CASSFMTTGDTQYF. Together with reference TRBV7-2 and TRBJ2-3, the CDR3 gives the full variable domain: GAGVSQSPSNKVTEKGKDVELRCDPISGHTALYWYRQSLGQGLEFLIYFQGNSAPDKSGLPSDRFSAERTGGSVSTLTIQRTQQEDSAVYLCASSFMTTGDTQYFGPGTRLTVL.

This clone appeared a single time. CDR3 sequence (DNA): TGTGCCAGCAGCTTTAGCGGCTATGAGCAGTTCTTC. Amino acid sequence: CASSFSGYEQFF. The genes are TRBV7-2 and TRBJ2-1; a weak D match, TRBD2 (6 bases). The length of the CDR3 is 12 residues. Per germline, CDR1 SGHTA and CDR2 FQGNSA. V dropped 3 bases and J dropped 8 bases, with 8 bases sitting between them. The entire variable domain, with the rest obtained from reference TRBV7-2 and TRBJ2-1, is as follows: GAGVSQSPSNKVTEKGKDVELRCDPISGHTALYWYRQSLGQGLEFLIYFQGNSAPDKSGLPSDRFSAERTGGSVSTLTIQRTQQEDSAVYLCASSFSGYEQFFGPGTRLTVL.

This clone occurred once. The J gene is TRBJ2-1, the V gene TRBV27, with 8 bases lining up with TRBD1. V lost 4 bases, J lost 10 bases, and 6 bases stayed unmatched. Germline V gene sequence: CDR1 MNHEY, CDR2 SMNVEV (reference sequence). The CDR3 consists of 13 residues. The CDR3 sequence is CASSSNDRGEQFF. CDR3 sequence (DNA): TGTGCCAGCAGTTCAAACGACAGGGGAGAGCAGTTCTTC.

Concerning this clone: The sample contains more than one DNA sequence encoding this CDR3. V and J are TRBV30 and TRBJ1-1; unclear D gene. Germline-derived CDR1 and CDR2 are GTSNPN and SVGIG (reference sequence). The CDR3 is 13 amino acids. V shed 7 bases and J shed 0 bases, with 12 bases lying between them. CDR3 region: CASQRGLNTEAFF. CDR3 coding DNA: TGTGCCTCCCAGCGGGGTTTGAACACTGAAGCTTTCTTT.

The chain recombines TRBV7-6 with TRBJ2-2, with D unclear. Trimming removed 5 bases at V and 4 bases at J, with 8 bases between. CDR3 length equals 13 residues. CDR1 is SGHVS, CDR2 FNYEAQ, per germline. The CDR3 reads CASSPGGTGELFF. As DNA, the CDR3 is TGTGCCAGCAGCCCAGGCGGCACCGGGGAGCTGTTTTTT. Complete variable domain (other parts from reference TRBV7-6 and TRBJ2-2): GAGVSQSPRYKVTKRGQDVALRCDPISGHVSLYWYRQALGQGPEFLTYFNYEAQQDKSGLPNDRFSAERPEGSISTLTIQRTEQRDSAMYRCASSPGGTGELFFGEGSRLTVL.

The rearrangement links TRBV6-1 to TRBJ1-3; tentative D call: TRBD1 (5 bases). Trimming removed 7 bases at V and 0 bases at J, with 10 bases between. This CDR3 has 14 residues. Germline V CDR1 and CDR2: MNHNS, SASEGT. CDR3 region: CASKGRVSGNTIYF. The CDR3 DNA reads TGTGCCAGCAAGGGACGGGTCTCTGGAAACACCATATATTTT.